These T cell receptor beta chains were read from a single sample in a study of blood T cell repertoires in COVID-19. Clones were read by immunoSEQ multiplex PCR, and TCRdb kept only the in-frame ones, dropping some. The data contain roughly 110,000 clones, 85% to 90% of them seen just once; the ten biggest clones take up approximately 5%. What was sequenced was peripheral blood. Receptor source: a woman in her sixties with COVID-19, enrolled during active disease. CDR3s include the opening cysteine and the closing phenylalanine or tryptophan. D genes are given only for firm matches. Where a row states a size, it is once, few, many or the class of an expanded clone; other rows omit it.

clone_size,d_call,j_call,v_call,cdr3_aa,cdr3_nt
-,TRBD1,TRBJ1-5,TRBV19,CASKYRGRQPQHF,TGTGCCAGTAAGTACAGGGGGCGTCAGCCCCAGCATTTT
-,-,TRBJ1-5,TRBV6-2/TRBV6-3,CASSLPNQPQHF,TGTGCCAGCAGCCTTCCTAATCAGCCCCAGCATTTT
-,TRBD2,TRBJ2-5,TRBV5-4,CASSLMGLAGETQYF,TGTGCCAGCAGCTTGATGGGACTAGCAGGCGAGACCCAGTACTTC
-,-,TRBJ1-1,TRBV6-5,CASTLNLAGSTEAFF,TGTGCCAGCACCCTCAACCTGGCGGGGAGCACTGAAGCTTTCTTT
-,TRBD1,TRBJ1-1,TRBV6-5,CASPDRGRLKAFF,TGTGCCAGCCCGGACAGGGGCAGGTTAAAAGCTTTCTTT
-,TRBD2,TRBJ2-1,TRBV9,CASSVGTSGGYNEQFF,TGTGCCAGCAGCGTAGGGACTAGCGGGGGGTACAATGAGCAGTTCTTC
-,TRBD1,TRBJ1-2,TRBV7-3,CASSRDSNYGYTF,TGTGCCAGCAGCCGGGACAGCAACTATGGCTACACCTTC
-,TRBD1,TRBJ1-2,TRBV19,CASSIATTGLQGYTF,TGTGCCAGTAGTATAGCTACGACAGGGCTGCAGGGCTACACCTTC
-,-,TRBJ1-2,TRBV5-4,CASSLDSHSGYTF,TGTGCCAGCAGCCTAGACAGCCATTCCGGCTACACCTTC
-,TRBD1,TRBJ1-4,TRBV11-2,CASSLMGQGGEKLFF,TGTGCCAGCAGCTTAATGGGACAGGGGGGAGAAAAACTGTTTTTT
-,-,TRBJ1-2,TRBV11-2,CASSPGQLMMYNYGYTF,TGTGCCAGCAGCCCCGGACAGCTGATGATGTATAACTATGGCTACACCTTC
medium-sized,TRBD2,TRBJ2-1,TRBV24-1,CATSDLPGTRDEQFF,TGTGCCACCAGTGATCTGCCGGGGACTAGGGATGAGCAGTTCTTC
-,-,TRBJ1-2,TRBV4-1,CASSQPQGTGYGYTF,TGCGCCAGCAGCCAACCTCAGGGTACAGGCTATGGCTACACCTTC
-,-,TRBJ1-1,TRBV7-7,CASSFRRDTEAFF,TGTGCCAGCAGCTTCCGACGGGACACTGAAGCTTTCTTT
-,-,TRBJ1-1,TRBV5-1,CASSSHLGAGDTEAFF,TGCGCCAGCAGCTCCCATTTGGGGGCCGGGGACACTGAAGCTTTCTTT
-,-,TRBJ1-5,TRBV6-5,CASSSGKQPQHF,TGTGCCAGCAGCTCAGGGAAACAGCCCCAGCATTTT
-,TRBD1,TRBJ1-1,TRBV11-2,CASSSRTGKNTEAFF,TGTGCCAGCAGCTCGCGGACAGGGAAGAACACTGAAGCTTTCTTT
-,-,TRBJ1-2,TRBV5-6,CASSFAKDRRIDTF,TGTGCCAGCAGCTTCGCTAAAGACAGGCGGATTGACACCTTC
-,TRBD2,TRBJ2-4,TRBV7-9,CASSLGRGEQYF,TGTGCCAGCAGCTTAGGGCGGGGGGAACAGTACTTC
once,TRBD1,TRBJ1-2,TRBV7-9,CASSLAQRGRGYTF,TGTGCCAGCAGCTTAGCTCAAAGGGGGCGCGGCTACACCTTC
-,TRBD2,TRBJ2-7,TRBV4-1,CASRVLSGDSYEQYF,TGCGCCAGCAGAGTCCTGAGCGGGGACTCCTACGAGCAGTACTTC
-,TRBD1,TRBJ2-1,TRBV2,CASKGTGFNEQFF,TGTGCCAGCAAGGGGACAGGGTTTAATGAGCAGTTCTTC
-,-,TRBJ1-2,TRBV10-3,CAISTGFPIYGYTF,TGTGCCATCTCCACAGGGTTCCCCATCTATGGCTACACCTTC
-,-,TRBJ1-2,TRBV19,CASSIVTGRGGGAYGYTF,TGTGCCAGTAGTATAGTAACCGGGAGAGGAGGAGGGGCCTATGGCTACACCTTC
-,TRBD1,TRBJ2-1,TRBV5-1,CASSPRGQGAANEQFF,TGCGCCAGCAGCCCCCGGGGACAGGGGGCCGCAAATGAGCAGTTCTTC
-,TRBD1,TRBJ1-4,TRBV18,CASSQGQGSATNEKLFF,TGTGCCAGCTCACAGGGACAGGGGTCTGCAACTAATGAAAAACTGTTTTTT
once,-,TRBJ1-1,TRBV5-1,CASSLEGGRGDTEAFF,TGCGCCAGCAGCTTGGAAGGCGGCCGGGGGGACACTGAAGCTTTCTTT
once,-,TRBJ1-1,TRBV7-9,CASSRPWTGDTEAFF,TGTGCCAGCAGCCGCCCCTGGACGGGGGACACTGAAGCTTTCTTT
-,TRBD1,TRBJ1-2,TRBV6-5,CASTTGGIVYGYTF,TGTGCCAGCACCACAGGGGGTATCGTCTATGGCTACACCTTC
-,TRBD1,TRBJ1-4,TRBV19,CASSIQTGPNEKLFF,TGTGCCAGTAGTATCCAGACAGGGCCGAACGAAAAACTGTTTTTT
-,TRBD1,TRBJ1-2,TRBV6-6,CASTGQGNNYGYTF,TGTGCCAGCACTGGACAGGGGAATAACTATGGCTACACCTTC
-,-,TRBJ2-3,TRBV7-2,CASSPQLAPGAGDTQYF,TGTGCCAGCAGCCCCCAACTAGCCCCCGGGGCGGGAGATACGCAGTATTTT
-,TRBD1,TRBJ1-6,TRBV27,CASRQGTGLFLRGSPLHF,TGTGCCAGCCGCCAAGGGACAGGGCTTTTCCTTCGTGGTTCACCCCTCCACTTT
-,-,TRBJ2-2,TRBV9,CASGRAANTGELFF,TGTGCCTCGGGCAGGGCCGCGAACACCGGGGAGCTGTTTTTT
-,TRBD1,TRBJ1-2,TRBV4-3,CASSQDARGPDGYTF,TGCGCCAGCAGCCAAGATGCCAGGGGGCCCGATGGCTACACCTTC
-,-,TRBJ2-5,TRBV7-9,CASPLGGNQETQYF,TGTGCCAGCCCGCTAGGGGGAAACCAAGAGACCCAGTACTTC
-,TRBD2,TRBJ2-2,TRBV5-1,CASTSAGVTVTGELFF,TGCGCCAGCACTTCCGCGGGGGTTACAGTGACCGGGGAGCTGTTTTTT
-,TRBD1,TRBJ1-1,TRBV6-5,CASSNRGLGAFF,TGTGCCAGCAGCAACAGGGGTTTGGGAGCTTTCTTT
-,TRBD1,TRBJ2-1,TRBV7-9,CASSRTGLFRDSSYNEQFF,TGTGCCAGCAGTAGAACCGGATTGTTCAGGGACAGCTCCTACAATGAGCAGTTCTTC
-,TRBD2,TRBJ2-1,TRBV29-1,CSVVLAGGTYNEQFF,TGCAGCGTTGTGCTAGCGGGGGGGACCTACAATGAGCAGTTCTTC
-,-,TRBJ1-6,TRBV7-2,CASSSTVSPLHF,TGTGCCAGCAGCTCAACAGTCTCACCCCTCCACTTT
-,-,TRBJ1-6,TRBV19,CASSIMRTQNSPLHF,TGTGCCAGTAGTATAATGAGGACACAGAATTCACCCCTCCACTTT
-,TRBD1,TRBJ1-4,TRBV5-3,CARMPAGGEKLFF,TGTGCCAGAATGCCCGCAGGGGGTGAAAAACTGTTTTTT
-,-,TRBJ1-1,TRBV11-2,CASSLRQRNAEAFF,TGTGCCAGCAGCTTAAGACAGAGGAACGCTGAAGCTTTCTTT
few,-,TRBJ1-6,TRBV10-1,CASSEGGLDSPLHF,TGCGCCAGCAGTGAGGGAGGGTTGGATTCACCCCTCCACTTT
-,-,TRBJ1-2,TRBV7-8,CASSFASGTLHGYTF,TGTGCCAGCAGCTTTGCCTCCGGGACACTCCATGGCTACACCTTC
-,TRBD1,TRBJ1-5,TRBV19,CASTKQGEWVQPQHF,TGTGCCAGTACAAAACAGGGGGAGTGGGTTCAGCCCCAGCATTTT
once,TRBD1,TRBJ2-7,TRBV5-6,CASSLYQGASDEQYF,TGTGCCAGCAGCTTGTACCAGGGGGCATCGGACGAGCAGTACTTC